This TCR beta chain was retrieved from a study of T-cell reconstitution after alpha-beta-depleted transplantation in children. This clonotype was observed a handful of times. TCRbeta library preparation incorporated unique molecular identifiers. MiXCR was run by TCRdb on the PCR reads, yielding one entry per CDR3 protein. The data show about 610,000 distinct CDR3 sequences, roughly 10% seen once. CDR3 size: 13 residues. V lost 8 bases and J 5 bases, leaving 13 bases between the germline ends. This chain links TRBV12-3 or TRBV12-4 with TRBJ2-1; weak D call: TRBD1 (6 bases). The sequence was collected from a human donor who donated a stem cell graft to a child with acute myeloid leukemia. Sequences were derived from PBMCs from the stem cell graft donor, sampled from the stem cell graft. CDR3 protein: CASRRQDDNEQFF. CDR3 nucleotide sequence: TGTGCCAGCCGCCGACAGGACGACAATGAGCAGTTCTTC.